This T cell receptor (beta chain) stems from a study of control samples from healthy donors and cancer patients. The CDR3 runs to 16 residues. Trimming cost V 4 bases and J 2 bases; bases outside gene matches: 9. The V gene's germline CDR1 is SGDLS and CDR2 YYNGEE. Produced via immunoSEQ multiplex PCR; TCRdb's table is partial and in-frame only. The sample holds some 79,000 clones, around 91% seen once. The sample taken for sequencing was blood. This TCR came from a man aged 50 or older in good health. This chain connects TRBV9 to TRBJ1-3, with TRBD1 matching over 7 bases. CDR3 DNA: TGTGCCAGCAGCCGGAGGGGGCAGGATACTGGAAACACCATATATTTT. The encoded protein is CASSRRGQDTGNTIYF.